This TCR beta chain came from a study of blood T cell repertoires in COVID-19. Study background: From T cells, B-cell-depleted T cells, or PBMCs came the material, which was cDNA or gDNA.

The ends were cut back, 4 bases at V and 5 bases at J, with 13 bases in the middle. CDR3 size: 14 residues. Per germline, CDR1 SGHRS and CDR2 YFSETQ. Using immunoSEQ multiplex PCR, the repertoire was profiled, and TCRdb retains in-frame clones only, with some absent. The sample consists of around 380,000 clones, roughly 86% of them appearing once. The sample taken for sequencing was peripheral blood. The sequence was obtained from a human donor with acute or convalescent COVID-19. The donor label of this sample is uncertain. The V and J genes are TRBV5-1 and TRBJ2-1; TRBD2 might be the D (6 bases). The CDR3 loop reads CASSPGLRDNEQFF. The CDR3, as DNA: TGCGCCAGCAGCCCGGGACTTCGGGACAATGAGCAGTTCTTC.